This T cell receptor beta chain was captured by sequencing in a study of shared clonotypes between healthy human individuals. Roughly 210 ng DNA, tens of thousands of T cell genomes, went into each sorted-subset replicate PCR. Assay used: immunoSEQ multiplex PCR; TCRdb lists only in-frame clones, some missing. In the table there are about 2 million clones, over 85% of which are singletons. CD45RO negativity and positive selection for CCR7 defined naive CD8 cells, a population that excluded terminally differentiated effector memory CD45RA+ cells. This clone was detected only once. The sequenced material came from naive CD8+ T cells sorted from blood. The receptor was isolated from a man between 18 and 35 years old in good health.

The CDR3 protein is CASSEMEKGPYEQYF. CDR3 DNA: TGTGCCAGCAGTGAAATGGAAAAGGGGCCCTACGAGCAGTACTTC. The chain joins TRBV6-1 to TRBJ2-7, with D maybe TRBD1 (5 bases). The CDR3 is made up of 15 amino acids. Germline V gene sequence: CDR1 MNHNS, CDR2 SASEGT. The germline V and J ends were trimmed by 2 bases and 2 bases, with 13 bases remaining between them.